This entry concerns a single T cell receptor (beta chain). The antigen remains undetermined. Produced via immunoSEQ multiplex PCR; TCRdb's table is partial and in-frame only. This table has 25,000 or so clones, roughly 90% appearing once. The germline gives CDR1 SGDLS, CDR2 YYNGEE. This CDR3 has 15 residues. V was clipped by 0 bases and J by 9 bases, with 13 bases between them. These data originate in a study of T cells in localized non-small cell lung cancer. General study findings and limits: Increased T cell density in blood showed an association with longer overall survival. The study sequenced only one region of the tumor. As a result, intratumor heterogeneity could not be excluded and remains possible. T cell clonality was highest in uninvolved adjacent lung, above tumor. When the top 100 tumor clones were examined, a median approximately 59 of them also appeared in the adjacent lung, which was paired and uninvolved.

J is TRBJ1-6 and V is TRBV9, with a tentative D call TRBD1 (5 bases). The clonotype originates from a man between 40 and 70 years old with stage II lung adenocarcinoma. Sequencing used PBMCs, obtained before any cancer treatment. CDR3 sequence: CASSVEGPEGSPLHF. CDR3 nucleotide sequence: TGTGCCAGCAGCGTAGAGGGGCCTGAAGGTTCACCCCTCCACTTT.